Each of the 32 T cell receptor beta chains below was sequenced from the same sample in a study of cytomegalovirus exposure and HLA in healthy donors. The PCR employed 60 Vbeta primers together with 13 Jbeta primers. Assay: immunoSEQ multiplex PCR; the TCRdb copy retains only in-frame clones and omits some. The sample includes under 200,000 clones. The specimen sequenced was PBMCs. These receptors all stem from a woman between 18 and 30 years old in good health and CMV-seropositive.

The chain couples TRBV11-2 to TRBJ2-1; tentatively, D is TRBD1 (5 bases). CDR3 size: 17 residues. With 1 base removed from V and 3 bases from J, the gap between germline ends came to 16 bases. Germline CDR1 SGHAT, CDR2 FQNNGV. DNA of the CDR3: TGTGCCAGCAGCTTAGGGTGGTATGGGCAGGGCTACAATGAGCAGTTCTTC. Translated: CASSLGWYGQGYNEQFF.

The rearrangement joins TRBV7-2 to TRBJ2-7; D may be TRBD1 (5 bases). In germline, CDR1 is SGHTA, CDR2 FQGNSA. The length of the CDR3 is 15 residues. Trimming pared 1 base from V and 4 bases from J, leaving 14 bases between. CDR3 sequence (DNA): TGTGCCAGCAGCTTAGTCATAGGGGTACAGTACGAGCAGTACTTC. This encodes CASSLVIGVQYEQYF.

Concerning this clone: Other DNA sequences in the same sample also yield this CDR3. V is TRBV7-9 and J is TRBJ2-1, with D perhaps matching TRBD1 (6 bases). Between the trimmed V and J ends, which lost 2 bases and 5 bases, there was a span of 10 bases. The CDR3 spans 14 residues. The germline V gene encodes CDR1 SEHNR and CDR2 FQNEAQ (reference sequence). CDR3 nucleotide sequence: TGTGCCAGCAGCTTACTCGGACAGCACAATGAGCAGTTCTTC. Its translation: CASSLLGQHNEQFF.

The chain is built from TRBV5-4 and TRBJ2-2; 7 nucleotides line up with TRBD2. This CDR3 comprises 17 residues. Trimming cost V 4 bases and J 1 base; bases outside gene matches: 10. The V gene's germline CDR1 is SGHNT and CDR2 YYREEE (reference sequence). CDR3 bases: TGTGCCAGCAGCCCGGCTGGAGGCGGGAGGAACACCGGGGAGCTGTTTTTT. Its translation is CASSPAGGGRNTGELFF.

The V and J genes are TRBV6-5 and TRBJ2-5; D not resolved. Near its end, the DNA agrees better with TRBJ2-7, so the J call may be wrong. Germline V CDR1 and CDR2: MNHEY, SVGAGI. The CDR3 is 11 amino acids. CDR3: CASSYRYEQYF. The CDR3, as DNA: TGTGCCAGCAGTTACCGGTACGAGCAGTACTTC.

This chain uses TRBV7-2 with TRBJ1-5; the match to TRBD1 covers 8 bases. Trimming removed 0 bases from V and 10 bases from J; junction bases left unmatched: 5. Germline CDR1 is SGHTA and CDR2 is FQGNSA. The CDR3 consists of 14 residues. The CDR3 coding sequence is TGTGCCAGCAGCTTAGCGATTGGGACAGGCCCCCAGCATTTT. It translates to CASSLAIGTGPQHF.

J is TRBJ1-5 and V is TRBV27; D might be TRBD1 (6 bases). This CDR3 is 16 amino acids long. V gave up 2 bases and J gave up 5 bases, with 16 bases separating them. CDR1 and CDR2 (germline): MNHEY, SMNVEV (reference sequence). CDR3 DNA: TGTGCCAGCAGTTTAAGGCGGGGGGCGAGGGATCAGCCCCAGCATTTT. This translates into CASSLRRGARDQPQHF.

This chain joins TRBV10-3 and TRBJ1-2; 9 nucleotides line up with TRBD1. CDR3 length equals 12 residues. Germline V gene sequence: CDR1 ENHRY, CDR2 SYGVKD. J was trimmed by 8 bases and V by 10 bases; bases with no gene match: 8. CDR3 amino acids: CANRDRAGGYTF. The CDR3 bases are TGTGCCAACCGGGACAGGGCAGGCGGCTACACCTTC.

V gene TRBV25-1 combines with J gene TRBJ2-1; 7 positions agree with TRBD2. The V segment lost 0 bases and the J segment 2 bases; nucleotides outside the gene matches: 4. Germline V lookup: CDR1 MGHDK, CDR2 SYGVNS. The CDR3 totals 16 residues. The CDR3 sequence is CASSEYGGSPYNEQFF. Here the CDR3 DNA reads TGTGCCAGCAGTGAATACGGCGGGAGCCCCTACAATGAGCAGTTCTTC.

This chain links TRBV7-6 with TRBJ1-4, with a possible D match to TRBD1 (5 bases). V was pared by 5 bases and J by 11 bases, with 15 bases between. The CDR3 runs to 13 residues. Germline V lookup: CDR1 SGHVS, CDR2 FNYEAQ. In DNA, the CDR3 is TGTGCCAGCAGCAATTCGGCCCAGGGTAAACTGTTTTTT. This sequence encodes CASSNSAQGKLFF.

J is TRBJ2-3 and V is TRBV7-6; 8 bases agree with TRBD1. V trimming: 2 bases; J trimming: 4 bases; junction bases outside the gene matches: 5. Per germline, CDR1 SGHVS and CDR2 FNYEAQ. This CDR3 contains 15 residues. CDR3 in amino acids: CASSLRTGSADTQYF. The CDR3 region has the DNA TGTGCCAGCAGCTTAAGGACAGGGTCAGCAGATACGCAGTATTTT.

The rearrangement uses TRBV5-1 and TRBJ2-3; 12 bases agree with TRBD2. Germline V gene data show CDR1 as SGHRS and CDR2 as YFSETQ. Germline trimming cut 1 base from V and 2 bases from J; bases unmatched to any gene: 5. This CDR3 comprises 17 residues. In DNA form, the CDR3 reads TGCGCCAGCAGCTTGCGTCTAGCGGGGGGGCCCACAGATACGCAGTATTTT. This gives the protein CASSLRLAGGPTDTQYF.

This chain links TRBV30 with TRBJ2-2; weak D call: TRBD1 (6 bases). CDR1 is GTSNPN and CDR2 is SVGIG in the germline V gene (reference sequence). This CDR3 is 15 amino acids long. V lost 1 base and J 3 bases, leaving 12 bases between the germline ends. The CDR3 sequence: CAWSASDRDTGELFF. The CDR3 region has the DNA TGTGCCTGGAGTGCTTCGGACAGAGACACCGGGGAGCTGTTTTTT. Full variable domain (outside the CDR3, taken from reference TRBV30 and TRBJ2-2): SQTIHQWPATLVQPVGSPLSLECTVEGTSNPNLYWYRQAAGRGLQLLFYSVGIGQISSEVPQNLSASRPQDRQFILSSKKLLLSDSGFYLCAWSASDRDTGELFFGEGSRLTVL.

This chain uses TRBV7-3 with TRBJ2-2, with no clear D. The CDR3 is made up of 13 amino acids. The V gene's germline CDR1 is SGHTA and CDR2 FQGTGA. V dropped 4 bases and J dropped 3 bases, with 6 bases sitting between them. This CDR3 reads CASSSSYTGELFF. The CDR3 DNA reads as TGTGCCAGCAGCTCTTCTTACACCGGGGAGCTGTTTTTT.

V and J are TRBV2 and TRBJ2-7; TRBD2 matches 13 bases. Trimming removed 7 bases from V and 6 bases from J; junction bases left unmatched: 6. Germline loops: CDR1 SNHLY, CDR2 FYNNEI. This CDR3 is built from 14 residues. The CDR3 loop reads CASTGLAGASEQYF. The CDR3 bases are TGTGCCAGCACCGGACTAGCGGGAGCTTCCGAGCAGTACTTC.

The V gene is TRBV19, the J gene TRBJ2-3; D gene ambiguous. This CDR3 is 12 amino acids long. Between the trimmed V and J ends, which lost 5 bases and 4 bases, there was a span of 7 bases. In germline, CDR1 is LNHDA, CDR2 SQIVND (reference sequence). The DNA of the CDR3 is TGTGCCAGTAGTGCCCGGTCAGATACGCAGTATTTT. Its translation is CASSARSDTQYF.

The rearrangement links TRBV7-9 to TRBJ2-1; 16 bases match TRBD2. Germline lookup yields CDR1 SEHNR and CDR2 FQNEAQ (reference sequence). The J segment lost 0 bases and the V segment lost 4 bases, leaving 6 bases of the junction unmatched. The CDR3 runs to 19 residues. The DNA for the CDR3 is TGTGCCAGCAGCTCCCCGGGACTAGCGGGGGGGGCCTCCTACAATGAGCAGTTCTTC. Translation: CASSSPGLAGGASYNEQFF. Looking up the rest from reference TRBV7-9 and TRBJ2-1 gives the full variable domain: DTGVSQNPRHKITKRGQNVTFRCDPISEHNRLYWYRQTLGQGPEFLTYFQNEAQLEKSRLLSDRFSAERPKGSFSTLEIQRTEQGDSAMYLCASSSPGLAGGASYNEQFFGPGTRLTVL.

The rearrangement links TRBV30 to TRBJ1-5; 8 bases agree with TRBD1. Germline values: CDR1 GTSNPN, CDR2 SVGIG (reference sequence). This CDR3 is built from 15 residues. V trimming: 1 base; J trimming: 7 bases; junction bases outside the gene matches: 9. The CDR3 sequence: CAWSGQGKRAQPQHF. The DNA of the CDR3 is TGTGCCTGGAGTGGACAGGGGAAAAGGGCCCAGCCCCAGCATTTT.

This chain links TRBV19 with TRBJ1-6, with a tentative D call TRBD1 (5 bases). CDR1 and CDR2 (germline): LNHDA, SQIVND (reference sequence). The length of the CDR3 is 15 residues. V lost 5 bases, J lost 6 bases, and 14 bases lay in between. In DNA form, the CDR3 reads TGTGCCAGTAGTGCCCCGGGACTACGTAATTCACCCCTCCACTTT. Its translation is CASSAPGLRNSPLHF.

The DNA of the CDR3 is TGTGCCTGGAGAAACTTTGGACTAGCGGGGGTCGGCGAGCAGTACTTC. This gives the protein CAWRNFGLAGVGEQYF. The chain employs TRBV30 and TRBJ2-7; 13 bases align to TRBD2. CDR3 length equals 16 residues. Trimming cost V 3 bases and J 6 bases; bases outside gene matches: 11. Per germline, CDR1 GTSNPN and CDR2 SVGIG (reference sequence).

The chain joins TRBV6-5 to TRBJ2-5, with 9 nucleotides matching TRBD2. Germline CDR1 and CDR2: MNHEY and SVGAGI. J was trimmed by 11 bases and V by 2 bases; bases with no gene match: 15. The CDR3 covers 16 residues. CDR3 DNA sequence: TGTGCCAGCAGTTACGTTGGAGGAGCGGGAGGCGGGGAGCAGTACTTC. Its protein is CASSYVGGAGGGEQYF.

The genes are TRBV6-4 and TRBJ2-1; D remains ambiguous. CDR3 length: 10 residues. Per germline, CDR1 MRHNA and CDR2 SNTAGT. In DNA, the CDR3 is TGTGTCCTTTTCCGCAATGAGCAGTTCTTC. This codes for CVLFRNEQFF.

The CDR3 nucleotides read TGTGCCAGCAGCGCCGACGGGGGGGCGTTTTACGAGCAGTACTTC. It specifies CASSADGGAFYEQYF. The gene calls are TRBV9 and TRBJ2-7; TRBD2 aligns across 8 bases. The CDR3 covers 15 residues. Trimming removed 3 bases from V and 4 bases from J; junction bases left unmatched: 9. CDR1 is SGDLS, CDR2 YYNGEE, per germline.

The rearrangement joins TRBV7-8 to TRBJ1-2; TRBD1 aligns across 8 bases. The CDR3 is 13 amino acids. V trimming: 5 bases; J trimming: 5 bases; junction bases outside the gene matches: 4. CDR1 and CDR2 (germline): SGHVS, FQNEAQ. CDR3 DNA sequence: TGTGCCAGCAGCCGGACAGGGCCTTATGGCTACACCTTC. This encodes CASSRTGPYGYTF.

The chain combines TRBV7-2 with TRBJ1-1; 8 bases are shared with TRBD1. The CDR3 length is 14 residues. With 3 bases clipped from V and 11 bases from J, the junction kept 11 bases outside the gene matches. The germline V gene encodes CDR1 SGHTA and CDR2 FQGNSA. The CDR3 DNA follows: TGTGCCAGCAGCTTGACGGACAGGGAGCAAGTGGCTTTCTTT. The encoded protein is CASSLTDREQVAFF.

The chain carries TRBV7-2 and TRBJ1-5, with TRBD1 identical over 11 bases. Germline V CDR1 and CDR2: SGHTA, FQGNSA. This CDR3 spans 16 amino acids. With 6 bases clipped from V and 6 bases from J, the junction kept 10 bases outside the gene matches. The CDR3, as DNA: TGTGCCAGCAGTTCCGGACAGGGGGCGATTGGTCAGCCCCAGCATTTT. It specifies CASSSGQGAIGQPQHF.

CDR3 sequence (DNA): TGTGCCAGCAGCTACGGGGGGTCCGCCTACAATGAGCAGTTCTTC. As protein: CASSYGGSAYNEQFF. The chain employs TRBV6-5 and TRBJ2-1, with 7 bases matching TRBD2. CDR3 size: 15 residues. From germline, CDR1 is MNHEY and CDR2 SVGAGI. V lost 6 bases to trimming and J lost 2 bases; unmatched junction nucleotides: 7.

J is TRBJ2-3 and V is TRBV7-9; D uncertain. The CDR3 length is 15 residues. V lost 4 bases to trimming and J lost 4 bases, with 15 bases between them. In germline, CDR1 is SEHNR, CDR2 FQNEAQ (reference sequence). The CDR3 here is CASSSLGFDADTQYF. The CDR3 nucleotides are TGTGCCAGCAGCTCCCTAGGATTCGACGCAGATACGCAGTATTTT.

The CDR3 region is CASSLGTGGAYGYTF. Here the CDR3 DNA reads TGTGCCAGCAGCTTAGGGACAGGGGGCGCATATGGCTACACCTTC. The chain combines TRBV5-4 with TRBJ1-2; 12 bases are a match to TRBD1. The CDR3 runs to 15 residues. V trimming: 2 bases; J trimming: 5 bases; junction bases outside the gene matches: 4. Germline V gene data show CDR1 as SGHNT and CDR2 as YYREEE (reference sequence).

The rearrangement uses TRBV7-9 and TRBJ1-2, with 10 bases fitting TRBD1. CDR3 length equals 16 residues. Germline V gives CDR1 SEHNR, CDR2 FQNEAQ (reference sequence). Losses at the gene ends were 2 bases for V and 0 bases for J; bases not matched to a gene: 3. CDR3 sequence reads: CASSLTDRGANYGYTF. The CDR3 DNA is TGTGCCAGCAGCTTAACGGACAGGGGGGCTAACTATGGCTACACCTTC. Supplemented by reference TRBV7-9 and TRBJ1-2, the full variable domain reads DTGVSQNPRHKITKRGQNVTFRCDPISEHNRLYWYRQTLGQGPEFLTYFQNEAQLEKSRLLSDRFSAERPKGSFSTLEIQRTEQGDSAMYLCASSLTDRGANYGYTFGSGTRLTVV.

V and J are TRBV11-2 and TRBJ2-1, with 9 bases fitting TRBD2. CDR1 is SGHAT and CDR2 is FQNNGV in the germline V gene. V lost 5 bases, J lost 7 bases, and 15 bases stayed unmatched. The CDR3 is 17 residues long. The DNA for the CDR3 is TGTGCCAGCAGCGTATCCCCGGCGGGGGGGAAACTGAATGAGCAGTTCTTC. Its protein is CASSVSPAGGKLNEQFF.

The chain employs TRBV9 and TRBJ2-1, with TRBD2 matching over 12 bases. V lost 5 bases, J lost 4 bases, and 4 bases stayed unmatched. The germline CDR1 and CDR2 sequences are SGDLS and YYNGEE. The CDR3 length is 15 residues. The CDR3 coding sequence is TGTGCCAGCAGTAAGACTAGCGGGGGATACAATGAGCAGTTCTTC. Protein: CASSKTSGGYNEQFF. The full variable domain, in which reference TRBV9 and TRBJ2-1 provide the parts outside the CDR3, is DSGVTQTPKHLITATGQRVTLRCSPRSGDLSVYWYQQSLDQGLQFLIQYYNGEERAKGNILERFSAQQFPDLHSELNLSSLELGDSALYFCASSKTSGGYNEQFFGPGTRLTVL.